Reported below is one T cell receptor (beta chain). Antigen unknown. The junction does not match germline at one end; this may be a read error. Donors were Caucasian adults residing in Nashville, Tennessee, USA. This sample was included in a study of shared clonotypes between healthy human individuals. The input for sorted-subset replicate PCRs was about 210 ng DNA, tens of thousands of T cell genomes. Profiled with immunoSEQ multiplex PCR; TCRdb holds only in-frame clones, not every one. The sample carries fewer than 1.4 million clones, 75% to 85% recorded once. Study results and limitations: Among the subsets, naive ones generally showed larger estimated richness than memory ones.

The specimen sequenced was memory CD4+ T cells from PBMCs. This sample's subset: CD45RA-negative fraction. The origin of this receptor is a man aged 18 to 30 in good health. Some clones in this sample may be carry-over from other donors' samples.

CDR3 bases: TGTGCCAGCACCTTATGGGCGACAGGGGTCGAAAACATTCAGTACTTC. This codes for CASTLWATGVENIQYF. V is TRBV7-2 and J is TRBJ2-4, with 8 bases aligning to TRBD1. This CDR3 is 16 amino acids long. Germline CDR1 and CDR2: SGHTA and FQGNSA.